Presented here are 6 T cell receptor beta chains from one specimen sequenced in a study of CD8+CD57+ T cells in acquired aplastic anemia. The study profiled TCR beta VDJ and CDR3 using genomic DNA as template. One entry per CDR3 protein results from TCRdb running MiXCR on the reads. This sample has about 40,000 distinct CDR3 sequences; roughly 63% occur once, and the top ten carry 50% to 65%. The authors sequenced patients whose flow cytometry had shown CD8+CD57+ cell expansion. The sequenced sample consisted of sorted CD4+, CD8+, or CD8+CD57+ T cells (not recorded which) from PBMCs. The receptors originated from a human donor with aplastic anemia.

This clonotype occurred a few times. Given a much more abundant clone one base away, this may be a read error. J is TRBJ1-1 and V is TRBV9; 7 nucleotides match TRBD1. With V trimmed by 3 bases and J by 10 bases, 3 bases remained unmatched. The CDR3 contains 11 residues. Germline V gene sequence: CDR1 SGDLS, CDR2 YYNGEE. The CDR3 loop reads CASSGQGPAFF. Here the CDR3 DNA reads TGTGCCAGCAGCGGACAGGGCCCAGCTTTCTTT. The full variable domain, in which reference TRBV9 and TRBJ1-1 provide the parts outside the CDR3, is DSGVTQTPKHLITATGQRVTLRCSPRSGDLSVYWYQQSLDQGLQFLIQYYNGEERAKGNILERFSAQQFPDLHSELNLSSLELGDSALYFCASSGQGPAFFGQGTRLTVV.

The chain employs TRBV10-3 and TRBJ1-5, with 7 nucleotides matching TRBD1. Germline-derived CDR1 and CDR2 are ENHRY and SYGVKD. CDR3 length: 14 residues. V was pared by 6 bases and J by 2 bases, with 4 bases of the junction left unmatched. The CDR3 DNA is TGTGCCATCAGCCCTGGACAGGGCAATCAGCCCCAGCATTTT. It translates to CAISPGQGNQPQHF.

The chain employs TRBV15 and TRBJ2-3; D perhaps matches TRBD2 (6 bases). Germline loops: CDR1 LNHNV, CDR2 YYDKDF (reference sequence). The length of the CDR3 is 16 residues. Trimming shortened V by 3 bases and J by 2 bases, and 15 bases separated the two germline ends. The CDR3 DNA is TGTGCCACCAGCAGCTTGGTCGGGAGCCTCACAGATACGCAGTATTTT. It yields the protein CATSSLVGSLTDTQYF.

The V and J genes are TRBV19 and TRBJ1-5; D gene uncertain. CDR3 length: 13 residues. V was cut by 0 bases and J by 3 bases, with 3 bases left in between. Germline loops: CDR1 LNHDA, CDR2 SQIVND (reference sequence). DNA of the CDR3: TGTGCCAGTAGTATAGAGGTCAATCAGCCCCAGCATTTT. As protein: CASSIEVNQPQHF.

This chain joins TRBV7-9 and TRBJ1-1; TRBD1 might be the D (5 bases). Germline values: CDR1 SEHNR, CDR2 FQNEAQ (reference sequence). Deletions cut 4 bases from V and 0 bases from J, with 12 bases between. This CDR3 is 15 amino acids long. The CDR3 loop reads CASSSGHLLNTEAFF. Written as DNA, the CDR3 is TGTGCCAGCAGCTCTGGACACCTCCTGAACACTGAAGCTTTCTTT.

The V call is TRBV29-1, the J call TRBJ1-2; D uncertain. CDR3 length equals 11 residues. Trimming shortened V by 6 bases and J by 6 bases, and 11 bases separated the two germline ends. Germline values: CDR1 SQVTM, CDR2 ANQGSEA. DNA of the CDR3: TGCAGCGTCGATCCGGTGGATGGCTACACCTTC. Translation: CSVDPVDGYTF.